The entry that follows covers one TCR beta chain sequence. The antigen is unknown. Trimming pared 8 bases from V and 5 bases from J, leaving 19 bases between. Germline CDR1 and CDR2: MNHEY and SVGAGI. The CDR3 spans 15 residues. The sample belongs to a study of cytomegalovirus exposure and HLA in healthy donors. Overall study findings and caveats: The study labeled 150 to 200 TCR beta chains cytomegalovirus-associated. Analysis performed later showed TCR beta chains linked to HLA being more clonally expanded than equally common others.

Amplification used 60 Vbeta primers and 13 Jbeta primers. The repertoire was sequenced with immunoSEQ multiplex PCR; TCRdb's copy has only in-frame clones and lacks some. This table holds some 200,000 clones, roughly 80% found once. What was sequenced was PBMCs. This clonotype originated in a female donor in good health and CMV-seronegative. J is TRBJ2-1 and V is TRBV6-5; D possibly corresponds to TRBD2 (6 bases). CDR3 loop: CASQRRRVGDNEQFF. CDR3 in DNA: TGTGCCAGCCAACGTCGGAGGGTTGGGGACAATGAGCAGTTCTTC.